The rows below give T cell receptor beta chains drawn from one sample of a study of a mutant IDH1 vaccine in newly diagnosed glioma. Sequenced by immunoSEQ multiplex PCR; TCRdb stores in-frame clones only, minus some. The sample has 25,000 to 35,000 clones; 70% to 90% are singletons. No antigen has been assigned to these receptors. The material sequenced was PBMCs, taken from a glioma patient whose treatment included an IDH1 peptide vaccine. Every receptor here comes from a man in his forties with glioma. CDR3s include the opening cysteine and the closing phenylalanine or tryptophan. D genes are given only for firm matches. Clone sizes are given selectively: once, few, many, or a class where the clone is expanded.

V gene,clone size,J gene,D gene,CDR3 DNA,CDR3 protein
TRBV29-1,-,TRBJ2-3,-,TGCAGCGTTGAACGAGGGGAGACCACAGATACGCAGTATTTT,CSVERGETTDTQYF
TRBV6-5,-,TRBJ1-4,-,TGTGCCAGCAGTCCCTTGGGGCCTTCGAATGAAAAACTGTTTTTT,CASSPLGPSNEKLFF
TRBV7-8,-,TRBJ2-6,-,TGTGCCAGCAGCCCAGATTTCTCTGGGGCCAACGTCCTGACTTTC,CASSPDFSGANVLTF
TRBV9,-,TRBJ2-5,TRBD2,TGTGCCAGCAGCGTAGGTCGGCTAGCGGGAGCCGAGACCCAGTACTTC,CASSVGRLAGAETQYF
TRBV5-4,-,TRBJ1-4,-,TGTGCCAGCAGCTACGGGGGGCCAGCAACTAATGAAAAACTGTTTTTT,CASSYGGPATNEKLFF
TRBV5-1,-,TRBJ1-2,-,TGCGCCAGCAGCCTCACGACGGACTATGGCTACACCTTC,CASSLTTDYGYTF
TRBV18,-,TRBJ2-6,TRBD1,TGTGCCAGCTCACCGTTGCTAACAGGGGGCGGCTCTGGGGCCAACGTCCTGACTTTC,CASSPLLTGGGSGANVLTF
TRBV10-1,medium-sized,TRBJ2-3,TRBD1,TGCGCCAGCACAGAGGGGACAGTAACAGATACGCAGTATTTT,CASTEGTVTDTQYF
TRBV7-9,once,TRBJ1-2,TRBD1,TGTGCCAGCAGCCATAGCGACAGGGACCGAGGAGCGTACACCTTC,CASSHSDRDRGAYTF
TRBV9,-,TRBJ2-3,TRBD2,TGTGCCAGCAGCGGAGGAGGACTAGGAAGCACAGATACGCAGTATTTT,CASSGGGLGSTDTQYF
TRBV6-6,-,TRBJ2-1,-,TGTGCCAGCAGTCCATTCTCACAGGGAGAGGAGCAGTTCTTC,CASSPFSQGEEQFF
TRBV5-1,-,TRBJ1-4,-,TGCGCCAGCAGCTTGTGGGGAGCAACTAATGAAAAACTGTTTTTT,CASSLWGATNEKLFF
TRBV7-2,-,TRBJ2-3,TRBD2,TGTGCCAGCACGAAAACAAGGTGGCTAGCGGGAATCACAGATACGCAGTATTTT,CASTKTRWLAGITDTQYF
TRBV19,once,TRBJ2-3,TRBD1,TGTGCCAGTAGGAGACGCACGACAGGGGAGTACGGAGATACGCAGTATTTT,CASRRRTTGEYGDTQYF
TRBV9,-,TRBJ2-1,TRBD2,TGTGCCAGCAAGGGGGGGAGCGGGAGCTCCTACAATGAGCAGTTCTTC,CASKGGSGSSYNEQFF
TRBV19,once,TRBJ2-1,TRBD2,TGTGCCAGTAGTCTCCTACGACTAGCGGGAGGGCCCTACAATGAGCAGTTCTTC,CASSLLRLAGGPYNEQFF
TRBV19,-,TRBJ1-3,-,TGTGCCAGTAGTCTGGGCTCTGGAAACACCATATATTTT,CASSLGSGNTIYF
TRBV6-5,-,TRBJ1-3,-,TGTGCCAGCAGGCCTGGTTTCGGGGAAGGAAACACCATATATTTT,CASRPGFGEGNTIYF
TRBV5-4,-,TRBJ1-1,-,TGTGCCAGCAGCTCGACAGGTGAAGCTTTCTTT,CASSSTGEAFF
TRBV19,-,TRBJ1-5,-,TGTGCCAGTAGAGTTACCCTTAGGGGGTCCCAGCATTTT,CASRVTLRGSQHF
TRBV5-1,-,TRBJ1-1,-,TGCGCCAGCAGCCCGCATATGAACACTGAAGCTTTCTTT,CASSPHMNTEAFF
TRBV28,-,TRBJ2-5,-,TGTGCCAGCAGCCCTAGCACAGGGATGCAAGAGACCCAGTACTTC,CASSPSTGMQETQYF
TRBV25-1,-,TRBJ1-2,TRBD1,TGTGCCAGCAGTCTCCGGGACAGCTATGGCTACACCTTC,CASSLRDSYGYTF
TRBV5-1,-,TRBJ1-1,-,TGCGCCAGCAGCCCAACAGGGTACGGTGTGTCGAACACTGAAGCTTTCTTT,CASSPTGYGVSNTEAFF
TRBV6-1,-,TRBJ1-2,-,TGTGCCAGCAGGGAGACGGGAGGGTACTATGGCTACACCTTC,CASRETGGYYGYTF
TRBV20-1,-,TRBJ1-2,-,TGCGGCTGGGGTGGGGACTATGGCTACACCTTC,CGWGGDYGYTF
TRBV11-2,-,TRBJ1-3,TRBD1,TGTGCCAGCAGCTCTTACCTCGGGACAGATTCTGGAAACACCATATATTTT,CASSSYLGTDSGNTIYF
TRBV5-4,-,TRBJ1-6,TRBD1,TGTGCCAGCAGCTCCACCAGAGACAGGGGGCGTAATTCACCCCTCCACTTT,CASSSTRDRGRNSPLHF
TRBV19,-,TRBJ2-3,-,TGTGCCAGTAGTATCCAGGGCACAGATACGCAGTATTTT,CASSIQGTDTQYF
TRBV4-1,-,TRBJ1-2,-,TGCGCCAGCAGCCTATACCAGGACAGCTCTGGCTATGGCTACACCTTC,CASSLYQDSSGYGYTF
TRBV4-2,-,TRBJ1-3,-,TGTGCCAGCAGCCAATCTGCCATTAAGGGTTCCTCTGGAAACACCATATATTTT,CASSQSAIKGSSGNTIYF
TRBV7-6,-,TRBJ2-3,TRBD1,TGTGCCAGCAGCTTACCGGGACAGGAGCAGTATTTT,CASSLPGQEQYF
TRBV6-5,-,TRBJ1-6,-,TGTGCCAGCAGCCCCGGGCCCGCCCCGACACCCCTCCACTTT,CASSPGPAPTPLHF
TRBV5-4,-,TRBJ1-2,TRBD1,TGTGCCAGCAGCCCGGAATCGGGACAGGGGATCGGCTACACCTTC,CASSPESGQGIGYTF
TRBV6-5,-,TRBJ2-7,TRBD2,TGTGCCAGCCGACTTGGGCTAGCGGGAGCCTACGAGCAGTACTTC,CASRLGLAGAYEQYF
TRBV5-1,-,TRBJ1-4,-,TGCGCCAGCAGCCCACTGGGACTTAAGGAAGAAAAACTGTTTTTT,CASSPLGLKEEKLFF
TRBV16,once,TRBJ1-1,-,TGTGCCAGCAGCCAACGAACTGAAGCTTTCTTT,CASSQRTEAFF
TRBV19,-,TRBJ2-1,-,TGTGCCAGTAGCATCCCGGGAAATGAGCAGTTCTTC,CASSIPGNEQFF
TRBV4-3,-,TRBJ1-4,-,TGCGCCAGCAGCCAAGTTTCGGGGAGGGAAAAACTGTTTTTT,CASSQVSGREKLFF
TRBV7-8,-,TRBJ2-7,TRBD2,TGTGCCAGCAGCTTAAACCCGACTAGCGGAAAAATCTACGAGCAGTACTTC,CASSLNPTSGKIYEQYF
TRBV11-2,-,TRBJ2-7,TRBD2,TGTGCCAGCAGCTTAAAAGGACTAGGCTACGAGCAGTACTTC,CASSLKGLGYEQYF
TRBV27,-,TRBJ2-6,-,TGTGCCAGCAGTTTATTGAGGGCTGGGGCCAACGTCCTGACTTTC,CASSLLRAGANVLTF
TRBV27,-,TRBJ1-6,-,TGTGCCAGCAAAGAGGGGAGCTCCTATAATTCACCCCTCCACTTT,CASKEGSSYNSPLHF
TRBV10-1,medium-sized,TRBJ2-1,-,TGCGCCAGCAGTGGTTCAGTGTTGGGGGCTGATGAGCAGTTCTTC,CASSGSVLGADEQFF
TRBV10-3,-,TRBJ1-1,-,TGTGCCATCAGTGAGTCCCCGGGGTTGCCTGAAGCTTTCTTT,CAISESPGLPEAFF
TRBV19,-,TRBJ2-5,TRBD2,TGTGCCAGTAGTGATCCTAGCGGGATGATGCAAGAGACCCAGTACTTC,CASSDPSGMMQETQYF
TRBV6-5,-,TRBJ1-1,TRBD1,TGTGCCAGCAGTACGGGACAGGGGAACACTGAAGCTTTCTTT,CASSTGQGNTEAFF
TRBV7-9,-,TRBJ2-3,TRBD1,TGTGCCAGCAGCTTGGGGACAGGGCAGAGGACAGATACGCAGTATTTT,CASSLGTGQRTDTQYF
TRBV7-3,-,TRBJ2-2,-,TGTGCCAGCAGCCGCGCAGGCGGCCCGAACACCGGGGAGCTGTTTTTT,CASSRAGGPNTGELFF
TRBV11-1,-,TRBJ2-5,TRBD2,TGTGCCAGCAGCTCGACTAGCGGCTGGGGGACCCAGTACTTC,CASSSTSGWGTQYF
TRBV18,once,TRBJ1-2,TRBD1,TGTGCCAGCTCACCCCGCGGGACAGGGGAGCGTGGCTACACCTTC,CASSPRGTGERGYTF
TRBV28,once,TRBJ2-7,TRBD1,TGTGCCAGCAGTTTAACCGGACAGGGGGTAGTCTACGAGCAGTACTTC,CASSLTGQGVVYEQYF
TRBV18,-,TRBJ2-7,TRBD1,TGTGCCAGCTCGCCGGGACAGGGCGTCGAGCAGTACTTC,CASSPGQGVEQYF
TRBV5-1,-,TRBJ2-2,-,TGCGCCACCCAGGCTATCGCGAACACCGGGGAGCTGTTTTTT,CATQAIANTGELFF
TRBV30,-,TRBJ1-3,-,TGTGCCTGGAGTATACAGGGAGGACGCACCATATATTTT,CAWSIQGGRTIYF